Presented here are 32 T cell receptor beta chains from one specimen sequenced in a study of CD4 T cells in relation to SARS-CoV-2 and coronaviruses. Some clones are missing from TCRdb's copy, which holds only in-frame ones; the method was immunoSEQ multiplex PCR. The data contain approximately 38,000 clones, approximately 87% of them seen just once; the ten biggest clones take up less than 10%. The sequenced sample was memory CD4+ T cells from PBMCs. These receptors were obtained from an adult with COVID-19.

This clone is a singleton in its sample. This rearrangement joins TRBV28 to TRBJ2-7; D remains ambiguous. Trimming removed 3 bases from V and 1 base from J, with 19 bases in between. This CDR3 spans 17 amino acids. CDR1 is MDHEN and CDR2 is SYDVKM in the germline V gene. CDR3 in amino acids: CASSLPGSSDLSYEQYF. DNA for the CDR3: TGTGCCAGCAGTTTGCCCGGGTCGAGCGACCTATCCTACGAGCAGTACTTC.

The rearrangement joins TRBV4-3 to TRBJ2-5; TRBD1 might be the D (7 bases). The length of the CDR3 is 15 residues. The V gene lost 4 bases and the J gene lost 4 bases, with 16 bases spanning the gap. The V gene's germline CDR1 is LGHNA and CDR2 YSLEER. In nucleotides, the CDR3 is TGCGCCAGCAGCCGTACGCAGGGGGGCGGAGAGACCCAGTACTTC. Translated: CASSRTQGGGETQYF.

This chain uses TRBV20-1 with TRBJ2-5; TRBD2 matches at 7 bases. Germline V CDR1 and CDR2: DFQATT, SNEGSKA (reference sequence). This CDR3 comprises 14 residues. The V gene end was trimmed by 3 bases and the J gene end by 3 bases; junction bases not matched to a gene: 7. The DNA for the CDR3 is TGCAGTGCTAGTTTCTTCAGCGGGAAAGAGACCCAGTACTTC. It is translated as CSASFFSGKETQYF.

The V call is TRBV2, the J call TRBJ2-3, with TRBD1 matching over 9 bases. V lost 5 bases and J lost 6; bases outside the gene matches: 6. Germline V gives CDR1 SNHLY, CDR2 FYNNEI. The CDR3 is made up of 14 amino acids. DNA for the CDR3: TGTGCCAGCAGTCCGGGACAGGGAACTGATACGCAGTATTTT. Amino acids: CASSPGQGTDTQYF.

The chain has TRBV5-1 and TRBJ1-2; D remains ambiguous. The V and J ends lost 1 base and 0 bases respectively, with 13 bases between them. The CDR3 runs 16 residues. Per germline, CDR1 SGHRS and CDR2 YFSETQ. The CDR3 DNA follows: TGCGCCAGCAGCTTGTTAGGTGTGGAGGCTAACTATGGCTACACCTTC. Translated, it gives CASSLLGVEANYGYTF.

The rearrangement links TRBV5-4 to TRBJ2-3; 15 bases are a match to TRBD2. There are 16 residues in the CDR3. Germline lookup yields CDR1 SGHNT and CDR2 YYREEE (reference sequence). V shed 4 bases and J 4 bases; nucleotides not matched to a gene: 4. The CDR3 region is CASSTGTSGGSDTQYF. The CDR3 nucleotides are TGTGCCAGCAGCACCGGGACTAGCGGGGGGTCAGATACGCAGTATTTT.

The chain couples TRBV10-3 to TRBJ2-7, with 9 nucleotides matching TRBD1. Germline CDR1 and CDR2: ENHRY and SYGVKD. This CDR3 is built from 15 residues. Losses at the gene ends were 6 bases for V and 2 bases for J; bases not matched to a gene: 8. In DNA form, the CDR3 reads TGTGCCATCAGCCTCACCCGGGACAGGGCCTACGAGCAGTACTTC. This encodes CAISLTRDRAYEQYF.

The chain recombines TRBV12-5 with TRBJ1-6; maybe TRBD1 (5 bases). Deletions cut 0 bases from V and 5 bases from J, with 14 bases between. Germline V CDR1 and CDR2: LGHNT, FRNRAP. The CDR3 sequence is 17 residues long. The CDR3 coding sequence is TGTGCTAGTGGTTTGGTGGGCACTCGGGGCAATAATTCACCCCTCCACTTT. This translates into CASGLVGTRGNNSPLHF.

This sequence joins TRBV4-3 and TRBJ1-2; maybe TRBD1 (5 bases). This CDR3 has 18 residues. The V gene lost 0 bases and the J gene lost 1 base, with 18 bases spanning the gap. CDR1 LGHNA and CDR2 YSLEER come from the germline V gene. The CDR3 protein is CASSQDEGRQGYNYGYTF. The CDR3 bases are TGCGCCAGCAGCCAAGATGAGGGGCGCCAGGGCTATAACTATGGCTACACCTTC.

Only one count was recorded for this clone. J is TRBJ2-5 and V is TRBV28, with D uncertain. Germline CDR1 MDHEN, CDR2 SYDVKM. The V and J ends lost 4 bases and 5 bases respectively, with 17 bases between them. The CDR3 runs 15 residues. The CDR3 sequence: CASSSQKGYGETQYF. The CDR3 nucleotides read TGTGCCAGCAGTTCTCAAAAGGGATATGGGGAGACCCAGTACTTC.

The chain uses TRBV5-6 and TRBJ2-6, with D possibly being TRBD1 (5 bases). Trimming removed 1 base from V and 0 bases from J, with 17 bases in between. This CDR3 is 19 amino acids long. The V gene's germline CDR1 is SGHDT and CDR2 YYEEEE. CDR3 region: CASSLNMISGFSGANVLTF. CDR3 coding DNA: TGTGCCAGCAGCTTGAATATGATTTCAGGGTTCTCTGGGGCCAACGTCCTGACTTTC.

This chain joins TRBV5-1 and TRBJ1-3; D gene ambiguous. Germline values: CDR1 SGHRS, CDR2 YFSETQ. The CDR3 runs 16 residues. Trimming took off 0 bases at V and 0 bases at J, with 10 bases between the two ends. Here the CDR3 reads CASSLGLRNSGNTIYF. In DNA form, the CDR3 reads TGCGCCAGCAGCTTGGGGCTACGGAACTCTGGAAACACCATATATTTT.

This clone occurred a few times. The rearrangement joins TRBV5-1 to TRBJ2-1; 12 bases match TRBD2. The junction had 9 bases not matched to a gene; V was cut back by 4 bases and J by 7 bases. The CDR3 runs to 16 residues. From germline, CDR1 is SGHRS and CDR2 YFSETQ. Written as DNA, the CDR3 is TGCGCCAGCAGCACCCATCTAGCGGGGGGGCGAAATGAGCAGTTCTTC. Translated, it gives CASSTHLAGGRNEQFF.

This chain links TRBV6-5 with TRBJ1-2, with D possibly matching TRBD1 (5 bases). Between the trimmed V and J ends, which lost 2 bases and 7 bases, there was a span of 11 bases. Germline V gene data show CDR1 as MNHEY and CDR2 as SVGAGI. CDR3 size: 13 residues. The CDR3 loop is CASSYQGLGGYTF. The CDR3 DNA reads TGTGCCAGCAGTTACCAGGGTTTGGGTGGCTACACCTTC.

This clone was counted only a few times. This chain connects TRBV5-6 to TRBJ1-5; D might be TRBD1 (6 bases). Germline V gives CDR1 SGHDT, CDR2 YYEEEE. With 0 bases removed from V and 6 bases from J, the gap between germline ends came to 16 bases. The CDR3 consists of 16 residues. Here the CDR3 reads CASSLGGRGSAQPQHF. For the CDR3, the DNA is TGTGCCAGCAGCTTGGGGGGGCGGGGGTCGGCTCAGCCCCAGCATTTT.

The gene calls are TRBV3-1 (or the pseudogene TRBV3-2) and TRBJ2-6; D gene ambiguous. The CDR3 is 15 residues long. In germline, CDR1 is LGHDT, CDR2 YNNKEL (reference sequence). Trimming removed 4 bases at V and 1 base at J, with 8 bases between. The CDR3 here is CASSLRQSGANVLTF. In nucleotides, the CDR3 is TGTGCCAGCAGCCTCAGGCAGTCTGGGGCCAACGTCCTGACTTTC.

The chain carries TRBV4-1 and TRBJ1-1; a weak D match, TRBD1 (6 bases). V gave up 6 bases and J gave up 0 bases, with 11 bases separating them. Germline V gene lookup returns CDR1 MGHRA and CDR2 YSYEKL. The CDR3 is 14 residues long. This CDR3 is CASRFDRLNTEAFF. Here the CDR3 DNA reads TGCGCCAGCAGATTCGACAGGCTGAACACTGAAGCTTTCTTT.

In DNA form, the CDR3 reads TGCGCCAGCAGCCAAGCGGGACTAGCGGCGAACACCGGGGAGCTGTTTTTT. It encodes CASSQAGLAANTGELFF. The V call is TRBV4-1, the J call TRBJ2-2, with 11 positions matching TRBD2. Germline lookup yields CDR1 MGHRA and CDR2 YSYEKL. V shed 1 base and J 0 bases; nucleotides not matched to a gene: 1. The CDR3 loop spans 17 amino acids.

Here the CDR3 reads CASGLQPSAATNEKLFF. For the CDR3, the DNA is TGTGCTAGTGGTCTGCAACCATCAGCCGCAACTAATGAAAAACTGTTTTTT. The chain recombines TRBV12-5 with TRBJ1-4; D ambiguous. The CDR3 contains 17 residues. Germline values: CDR1 LGHNT, CDR2 FRNRAP. V was pared by 5 bases and J by 0 bases, with 16 bases between.

V is TRBV11-1 and J is TRBJ1-1, with D unresolved. The length of the CDR3 is 14 residues. The V gene lost 6 bases and the J gene lost 1 base, with 12 bases spanning the gap. Germline V gene sequence: CDR1 SGHAT, CDR2 FQDESV (reference sequence). CDR3 sequence: CASRTPGTNTEAFF. CDR3 DNA sequence: TGTGCCAGCAGAACGCCGGGAACGAACACTGAAGCTTTCTTT.

This clone was seen a single time. This sequence joins TRBV7-8 and TRBJ1-5; 9 bases map to TRBD1. The V and J ends lost 0 bases and 2 bases, in that order; junction bases with no gene match: 14. The CDR3 spans 20 residues. Germline V gene sequence: CDR1 SGHVS, CDR2 FQNEAQ. As DNA, the CDR3 is TGTGCCAGCAGCTTAGCTGATCGGGACAGGGTGATTATTGGCAATCAGCCCCAGCATTTT. Its protein is CASSLADRDRVIIGNQPQHF.

The rearrangement joins TRBV10-2 to TRBJ2-5; D remains ambiguous. The CDR3 consists of 15 residues. Trimming took off 3 bases at V and 0 bases at J, with 11 bases between the two ends. Germline CDR1 WSHSY, CDR2 SAAADI. The CDR3 sequence is CASSDFGPYQETQYF. The CDR3 DNA sequence: TGCGCCAGCAGTGATTTTGGCCCGTACCAAGAGACCCAGTACTTC.

The CDR3 bases are TGTGCCAGCAGCCAACGACAGGGGGCAGGGGCCAACGTCCTGACTTTC. Residues: CASSQRQGAGANVLTF. The rearrangement joins TRBV3-1 (or the pseudogene TRBV3-2) to TRBJ2-6; 10 bases match TRBD1. V was pared by 2 bases and J by 4 bases, with 2 bases of the junction left unmatched. Germline V gene sequence: CDR1 LGHDT, CDR2 YNNKEL (reference sequence). This CDR3 comprises 16 residues.

This chain connects TRBV9 to TRBJ1-6, with 8 bases that match TRBD1. V was clipped by 4 bases and J by 5 bases; unmatched bases: 5. The CDR3 length is 15 residues. Germline values: CDR1 SGDLS, CDR2 YYNGEE. The CDR3 bases are TGTGCCAGCAGCTTAACGACAGGGGATAATTCACCCCTCCACTTT. Its protein is CASSLTTGDNSPLHF.

This chain connects TRBV14 to TRBJ1-1; no clear D. V shed 2 bases and J shed 5 bases, with 9 bases lying between them. CDR3 size: 13 residues. Germline values: CDR1 SGHDN, CDR2 FVKESK. The CDR3 protein is CASSQTSVTEAFF. The CDR3 bases are TGTGCCAGCAGCCAAACCTCAGTGACTGAAGCTTTCTTT. Drawing the rest from reference TRBV14 and TRBJ1-1, the complete variable domain is EAGVTQFPSHSVIEKGQTVTLRCDPISGHDNLYWYRRVMGKEIKFLLHFVKESKQDESGMPNNRFLAERTGGTYSTLKVQPAELEDSGVYFCASSQTSVTEAFFGQGTRLTVV.

This chain links TRBV9 with TRBJ2-1, with 10 bases that match TRBD2. The CDR3 is 16 amino acids. Unmatched junction bases numbered 3, after V lost 3 bases and J lost 0 bases. Germline V lookup: CDR1 SGDLS, CDR2 YYNGEE. The CDR3 spells CASSDSGGLSYNEQFF. DNA of the CDR3: TGTGCCAGCAGCGATAGCGGGGGGCTCTCCTACAATGAGCAGTTCTTC.

In its sample, this clone was seen once. V is TRBV28 and J is TRBJ2-5; D uncertain. V lost 5 bases and J lost 1, with 11 bases in between. The CDR3 contains 14 residues. CDR1 is MDHEN, CDR2 SYDVKM, per germline. The CDR3 is CASSPPNRQETQYF. The DNA of the CDR3 is TGTGCCAGCAGTCCCCCCAACCGCCAAGAGACCCAGTACTTC.

The chain employs TRBV18 and TRBJ2-5, with TRBD2 matching over 11 bases. J was trimmed by 4 bases and V by 4 bases; bases with no gene match: 2. The CDR3 has 14 amino acids. The germline gives CDR1 KGHSH, CDR2 LQKENI. CDR3 protein: CASSLTSGGETQYF. DNA for the CDR3: TGTGCCAGCTCACTAACTAGCGGGGGAGAGACCCAGTACTTC. Full variable domain (remainder filled in from reference TRBV18 and TRBJ2-5): NAGVMQNPRHLVRRRGQEARLRCSPMKGHSHVYWYRQLPEEGLKFMVYLQKENIIDESGMPKERFSAEFPKEGPSILRIQQVVRGDSAAYFCASSLTSGGETQYFGPGTRLLVL.

Here the CDR3 reads CAISDTALQPQHF. Here the CDR3 DNA reads TGTGCCATCAGTGATACAGCTCTCCAGCCCCAGCATTTT. The gene calls are TRBV10-3 and TRBJ1-5, with D hard to call. The CDR3 has 13 residues. V was cut by 3 bases and J by 7 bases, with 10 bases left in between. Germline V gene lookup returns CDR1 ENHRY and CDR2 SYGVKD.

The J gene is TRBJ1-5, the V gene TRBV19; the D is unclear. The CDR3 contains 14 residues. The germline V and J ends were trimmed by 7 bases and 0 bases, with 10 bases remaining between them. The V gene's germline CDR1 is LNHDA and CDR2 SQIVND (reference sequence). The CDR3 DNA is TGTGCCAGTAACGGCCCTTATAGCAATCAGCCCCAGCATTTT. This codes for CASNGPYSNQPQHF.

The genes are TRBV9 and TRBJ2-1, with D hard to call. The germline gives CDR1 SGDLS, CDR2 YYNGEE. V was shortened by 0 bases and J by 0 bases, with 7 bases between the two germline ends. CDR3 length equals 15 residues. CDR3 loop: CASSVGSSSYNEQFF. CDR3 coding DNA: TGTGCCAGCAGCGTAGGATCGAGCTCCTACAATGAGCAGTTCTTC.

This sequence joins TRBV6-6 and TRBJ1-2; 7 nucleotides line up with TRBD1. CDR3 size: 13 residues. Germline assignment: CDR1 MNHNY and CDR2 SVGAGI (reference sequence). V lost 5 bases to trimming and J lost 2 bases; unmatched junction nucleotides: 2. This CDR3 is CASSPTGNYGYTF. For the CDR3, the DNA is TGTGCCAGCAGTCCGACAGGGAACTATGGCTACACCTTC.